This TCR beta chain was found in a study of regulatory T cells in long-lasting Graves disease. The time point here: newly diagnosed GD, antithyroid drugs for less than 3 months. The TCR library used RNA extracted from PBMCs. This clonotype was observed a handful of times. Researchers made TCR beta libraries by using iRepertoire HTBI primers and running Arm-PCR on CDR3 regions. One entry per CDR3 protein results from TCRdb running MiXCR on the multiplex PCR reads. The repertoire holds fewer than 500,000 distinct CDR3 sequences, with around 15% as singletons. These data were likewise used in another study, on T cells in Graves' hyperthyroidism and ophthalmopathy. This second report adds: Hyperthyroidism had been newly diagnosed in patients aged 18 to 65, and its duration was under 2 months.

This specimen was peripheral blood mononuclear cells (PBMCs), taken at new diagnosis, from a patient treated with antithyroid drugs. This TCR was recovered from a man aged 40-50 years with Graves disease.

CDR3: CASSWEQGVYTF. CDR3 sequence (DNA): TGCGCCAGCAGCTGGGAACAGGGCGTCTACACCTTC. J is TRBJ1-2 and V is TRBV5-1, with D possibly being TRBD1 (6 bases). V was clipped by 3 bases and J by 10 bases, with 13 bases between them. The CDR3 runs to 12 residues. Germline V gene data show CDR1 as SGHRS and CDR2 as YFSETQ.